These T cell receptor beta chains were read from a single sample in a study of low-dose radiotherapy and immunotherapy resistance in tumors. TCRdb re-called the reads with MiXCR, one entry per CDR3 protein. The data show 95,000 to 100,000 distinct CDR3 sequences, around 20% seen once. The material was PBMCs, obtained after low-dose radiotherapy plus immunotherapy. The source is a male donor with prostate cancer. CDR3s include the opening cysteine and the closing phenylalanine or tryptophan. D genes are given only for firm matches. Clone size is stated in some rows and not others, as once, few, many or a class when expanded.

j_gene	d_gene	abundance	v_gene	CDR3aa
TRBJ1-2	-	many	TRBV18	CASSPEASANYGYTF
TRBJ2-2	-	many	TRBV19	CASSIYGELFF
TRBJ2-7	-	many	TRBV12-3/TRBV12-4	CASSFQGPSYEQYF
TRBJ2-1	-	many	TRBV12-3/TRBV12-4	CASSRDSAGSYNEQFF
TRBJ2-7	-	few	TRBV21-1	CASSWGHLGYEQYF
TRBJ2-3	TRBD1	many	TRBV7-9	CASSPDRGLSTDTQYF
TRBJ2-7	TRBD1	many	TRBV19	CASSKQGTSYEQYF
TRBJ2-5	TRBD1	many	TRBV3-1	CASSQRDRVFETQYF
TRBJ2-1	TRBD1	many	TRBV5-1	CASSPGTAQGYNEQFF
TRBJ2-7	-	many	TRBV23-1	CASSQNFPYEQYF
TRBJ2-1	TRBD1	many	TRBV20-1	CSARTGGDSVYNEQFF
TRBJ2-5	TRBD1	once	TRBV6-5	CASGGGTGLFWETQYF
TRBJ1-2	TRBD1	many	TRBV19	CASSIRQGPNYGYTF
TRBJ2-3	-	many	TRBV24-1	CATSTGPDTQYF
TRBJ2-6	-	-	TRBV7-9	CASSMASGANVLTF
TRBJ1-4	-	once	TRBV9	CASSPRSRQINEKLFF
TRBJ2-7	TRBD1	many	TRBV6-2/TRBV6-3	CASSSYGQGQLTYEQYF
TRBJ2-3	-	many	TRBV19	CASQNWGLDTQYF
TRBJ2-5	TRBD1	many	TRBV6-8	CASSYSTGKETQYF
TRBJ2-6	-	-	TRBV11-2	CASSLDLVSGANVLTF
TRBJ2-2	-	many	TRBV2	CASSEADGNTGELFF
TRBJ2-3	-	few	TRBV20-1	CSARHTTTDTQYF
TRBJ2-2	-	many	TRBV11-2	CASSHHRARAGELFF
TRBJ1-4	-	-	TRBV19	CASSSRKINNEKLFF
TRBJ2-5	-	-	TRBV28	CASSFRTRRQETQYF
TRBJ1-4	TRBD1	many	TRBV6-5	CASSYSNSGQQVF
TRBJ1-3	-	-	TRBV2	CASSERDYSGNTIYF
TRBJ2-7	-	many	TRBV14	CASSVGVEQYF
TRBJ1-2	-	-	TRBV19	CASRDDGGNGYTF
TRBJ1-5	-	many	TRBV3-1	CASSQGAGTGQPQHF
TRBJ2-5	-	many	TRBV2	CASSESPDRETQYF
TRBJ2-7	-	few	TRBV11-2	CASSFGGANPEQYF
TRBJ2-7	-	many	TRBV5-1	CASSLEDRRYEQYF
TRBJ2-2	TRBD2	few	TRBV6-2/TRBV6-3	CASRSGLAVGELFF
TRBJ2-3	TRBD2	-	TRBV6-4	CASSDSASGVDTQYF
TRBJ2-3	TRBD2	many	TRBV20-1	CSAQFPTSGVSDTQYF
TRBJ2-7	-	many	TRBV7-9	CASSPAAAGYEQYF
TRBJ2-1	TRBD2	-	TRBV28	CATLLTSVTYNEQFF
TRBJ2-1	TRBD1	-	TRBV6-2/TRBV6-3	CASSLPYTGGRFDEQFF
TRBJ2-7	TRBD1	many	TRBV4-3	CASSHGTGVYEQYF